Here is one TCR beta chain with its context. The antigen is not known. These data come from a study of cytomegalovirus exposure and HLA in healthy donors. Study as a whole: In terms of ancestry, the Caucasian-associated cluster contained about four fifths of the approximately 400 genotyped donors.

Whole-study findings and limits: In a later analysis, compared with equally common non-associated chains, HLA-associated beta chains were more expanded. Later on, a genetic analysis was performed. It linked a missense variant in DCLRE1C with V- and J-gene trimming of TCR beta.

Primers included in the PCR were 60 Vbeta and 13 Jbeta primers. Original analysis: Later reanalysis found 60 million to 90 million unique TCR beta chains, 9 million to 12 million of them shared. Assay: immunoSEQ multiplex PCR; the TCRdb copy retains only in-frame clones and omits some. V, J and clone size are taken as reported in that table, and D and trimming were inferred from the DNA itself. The sample includes about 140,000 clones, roughly 80% of them seen just once. Trimming removed 2 bases from V and 4 bases from J; junction bases left unmatched: 11. CDR3 length equals 17 residues. Germline V CDR1 and CDR2: MDHEN, SYDVKM.

Sequenced material: PBMCs. The genes are TRBV28 and TRBJ1-2; 9 nucleotides match TRBD1. The receptor comes from a female donor in good health and CMV-seronegative. CDR3 bases: TGTGCCAGCAGTTTAGGCGGGACAGGGACGAGGTCCTATGGCTACACCTTC. Its protein product is CASSLGGTGTRSYGYTF.